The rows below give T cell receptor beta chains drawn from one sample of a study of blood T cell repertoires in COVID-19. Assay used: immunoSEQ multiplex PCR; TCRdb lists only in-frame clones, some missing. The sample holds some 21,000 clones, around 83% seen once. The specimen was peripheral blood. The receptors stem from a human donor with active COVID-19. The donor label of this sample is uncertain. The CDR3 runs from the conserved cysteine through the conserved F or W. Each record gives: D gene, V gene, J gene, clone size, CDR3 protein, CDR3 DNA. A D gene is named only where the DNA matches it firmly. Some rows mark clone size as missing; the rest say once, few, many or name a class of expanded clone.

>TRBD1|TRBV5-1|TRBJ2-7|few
CASSIRDRAYEQYF
TGCGCCAGCAGCATCCGGGACAGGGCCTACGAGCAGTACTTC
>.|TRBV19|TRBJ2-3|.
CASSRVFSRAYSTDTQYF
TGTGCCAGTAGTAGGGTGTTCAGCAGGGCCTATAGCACAGATACGCAGTATTTT
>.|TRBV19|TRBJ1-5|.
CASSIKWGGNNQPQHF
TGTGCCAGTAGTATTAAGTGGGGGGGAAACAATCAGCCCCAGCATTTT
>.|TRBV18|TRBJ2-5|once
CASSPGDLRTQYF
TGTGCCAGCTCACCCGGGGACTTACGGACCCAGTACTTC
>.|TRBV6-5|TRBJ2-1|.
CASSWGSSENEQFF
TGTGCCAGCAGTTGGGGGTCTAGCGAGAATGAGCAGTTCTTC
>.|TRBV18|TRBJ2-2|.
CASYTGSLISNTGELFF
TGTGCCAGTTACACCGGGAGCCTAATATCGAACACCGGGGAGCTGTTTTTT
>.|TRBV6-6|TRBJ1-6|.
CASAPSQIYNSPLHF
TGTGCCAGCGCCCCCTCACAAATCTATAATTCACCCCTCCACTTT
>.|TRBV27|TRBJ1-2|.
CASNSRRDNYGYTF
TGTGCCAGCAATTCCCGAAGAGATAACTATGGCTACACCTTC
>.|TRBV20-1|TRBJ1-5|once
CSASGFGGGPNQPQHF
TGCAGTGCTAGTGGTTTTGGGGGGGGCCCCAATCAGCCCCAGCATTTT
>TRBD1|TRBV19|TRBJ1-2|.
CASSPGQTNYGYTF
TGTGCCAGTAGCCCGGGACAGACTAACTATGGCTACACCTTC
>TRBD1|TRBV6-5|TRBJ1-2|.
CASNVGQGGGYTF
TGTGCCAGCAATGTGGGACAGGGAGGGGGCTACACCTTC
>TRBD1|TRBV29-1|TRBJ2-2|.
CSVQKGTGDTGELFF
TGCAGCGTCCAAAAGGGGACAGGGGACACCGGGGAGCTGTTTTTT
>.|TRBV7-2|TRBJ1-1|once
CASSLLTGLFSAFF
TGTGCCAGCAGCTTACTTACAGGGCTCTTCTCGGCTTTCTTT
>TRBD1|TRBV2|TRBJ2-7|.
CASSVRDRGYEQYF
TGTGCCAGCAGTGTTCGGGACAGGGGCTACGAGCAGTACTTC
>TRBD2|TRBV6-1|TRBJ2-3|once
CASSEGSGGQDTQYF
TGTGCCAGCAGTGAAGGTAGCGGGGGGCAAGATACGCAGTATTTT
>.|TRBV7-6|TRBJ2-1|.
CASSHLVNEQFF
TGTGCCAGCAGCCACTTAGTGAATGAGCAGTTCTTC
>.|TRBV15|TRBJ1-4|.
CATSMQGVREKLFF
TGTGCCACCAGCATGCAGGGTGTTCGGGAAAAACTGTTTTTT
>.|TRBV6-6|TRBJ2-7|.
CAAAYRFSYEQYF
TGTGCCGCCGCATACAGGTTCTCCTACGAGCAGTACTTC
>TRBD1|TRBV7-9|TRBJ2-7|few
CASSLGAGGGYEQYF
TGTGCCAGCAGCTTAGGAGCAGGGGGCGGTTACGAGCAGTACTTC
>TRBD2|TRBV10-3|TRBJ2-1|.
CAISDRLAGGDEQFF
TGTGCCATCAGTGATCGACTAGCGGGGGGCGATGAGCAGTTCTTC
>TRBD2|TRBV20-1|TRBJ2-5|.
CSASPSGRVETQYF
TGCAGTGCTAGTCCCAGCGGGAGGGTGGAGACCCAGTACTTC
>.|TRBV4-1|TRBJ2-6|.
CASSQGAAVGAGANVLTF
TGCGCCAGCAGCCAAGGCGCCGCGGTGGGGGCCGGGGCCAACGTCCTGACTTTC
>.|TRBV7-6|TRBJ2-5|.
CASSSPRRGNQETQYF
TGTGCCAGCAGCTCGCCCCGGCGCGGTAACCAAGAGACCCAGTACTTC